The next 21 T cell receptor beta chains were all read from a single sample in a study of human T cells and chemical hapten exposure. Time point reported: patch test 1, 2 weeks after DPC sensitization. Treatment meaning: therapeutic diphenylcyclopropenone sensitization with weekly scalp DPC. TCRdb called the RACE reads again in MiXCR, with one record for every CDR3 protein. The sample consists of 85,000 to 100,000 distinct CDR3 sequences, around an eighth of them appearing once. Sequences were derived from whole blood, sampled in connection with sensitization to the hapten diphenylcyclopropenone (DPC). The source is a middle-aged woman with alopecia areata. Some clones in this sample may be carry-over from other donors' samples.

There are a few counts of this clonotype. The V gene is TRBV28, the J gene TRBJ1-6; 10 bases fit TRBD1. The trim removed 4 bases at V and 9 bases at J, leaving 3 bases unmatched. The germline gives CDR1 MDHEN, CDR2 SYDVKM. The CDR3 extends over 14 amino acids. The CDR3 coding sequence is TGTGCCAGCAGTTCCGGGACAGGGGTTTCACCCCTCCACTTT. Protein: CASSSGTGVSPLHF.

There are a few counts of this clonotype. The V call is TRBV27, the J call TRBJ2-1; 13 nucleotides match TRBD2. V lost 3 bases to trimming and J lost 9 bases; unmatched junction nucleotides: 8. CDR1 is MNHEY, CDR2 SMNVEV, per germline (reference sequence). The CDR3 has 16 amino acids. The CDR3 region is CASSFGLAGVLGEQFF. CDR3 DNA sequence: TGTGCCAGCAGTTTCGGACTAGCGGGAGTTCTTGGTGAGCAGTTCTTC.

The CDR3 region is CASRVYTGELFF. DNA for the CDR3: TGTGCCAGCAGGGTTTACACCGGGGAGCTGTTTTTT. J is TRBJ2-2 and V is TRBV6-1; D gene ambiguous. There are 12 residues in the CDR3. Germline V gene data show CDR1 as MNHNS and CDR2 as SASEGT. The V end lost 6 bases, the J end lost 3 bases, and 5 bases lay between the germline ends.

This clonotype appeared many times. The chain recombines TRBV28 with TRBJ2-1; 13 bases are a match to TRBD2. The CDR3 is 14 amino acids. With 5 bases clipped from V and 10 bases from J, the junction kept 5 bases outside the gene matches. The V gene's germline CDR1 is MDHEN and CDR2 SYDVKM. The CDR3 spells CASSTSGRAGEQFF. For the CDR3, the DNA is TGTGCCAGCAGTACTAGCGGGAGGGCCGGCGAGCAGTTCTTC.

This clonotype was counted at least ten times. The chain recombines TRBV6-5 with TRBJ2-7; 7 positions match TRBD2. CDR1 is MNHEY and CDR2 is SVGAGI in the germline V gene. The CDR3 has 14 residues. Trimming removed 2 bases from V and 2 bases from J; junction bases left unmatched: 3. Here the CDR3 reads CASSYTGGPYEQYF. CDR3 nucleotide sequence: TGTGCCAGCAGTTACACGGGAGGCCCCTACGAGCAGTACTTC.

This clonotype was detected a few times. The chain recombines TRBV4-3 with TRBJ2-5, with D unclear. The CDR3 is 13 amino acids. CDR1 is LGHNA, CDR2 YSLEER, per germline. V lost 0 bases to trimming and J lost 8 bases, with 10 bases between them. The CDR3 region is CASSQDRKGTQYF. For the CDR3, the DNA is TGCGCCAGCAGCCAAGATAGGAAAGGCACCCAGTACTTC.

This clonotype was found many times. Written as DNA, the CDR3 is TGTGCCAGCAGCACGGGACGGACCTTGACTAAGCAGTACTTC. Amino acid sequence: CASSTGRTLTKQYF. The chain links TRBV7-3 to TRBJ2-7; D possibly matches TRBD1 or TRBD2 (5 bases each). The CDR3 extends over 14 amino acids. Deletions cut 5 bases from V and 8 bases from J, with 19 bases between. The germline V gene encodes CDR1 SGHTA and CDR2 FQGTGA.

This clonotype has only a few counts. The V gene is TRBV24-1, the J gene TRBJ2-3; D is tentatively TRBD1 or TRBD2 (5 bases each). V lost 9 bases to trimming and J lost 2 bases, with 11 bases between them. The V gene's germline CDR1 is KGHDR and CDR2 SFDVKD. This CDR3 is 13 amino acids long. CDR3 loop: CATGTGFTDTQYF. The CDR3, as DNA: TGTGCCACCGGGACGGGCTTCACAGATACGCAGTATTTT.

This clonotype has just a few counts. This chain connects TRBV7-9 to TRBJ2-3; 12 bases agree with TRBD2. Germline lookup yields CDR1 SEHNR and CDR2 FQNEAQ (reference sequence). CDR3 length: 16 amino acids. J was trimmed by 3 bases and V by 3 bases; bases with no gene match: 4. In DNA, the CDR3 is TGTGCCAGCAGCTTGGACGGGACTAGCGGGACAGATACGCAGTATTTT. Its translation is CASSLDGTSGTDTQYF.

This chain uses TRBV6-2 or TRBV6-3 with TRBJ2-7; D possibly corresponds to TRBD2 (5 bases). Germline lookup yields CDR1 MNHEY and CDR2 SVGEGT. Trimming took 2 bases from V and 4 from J, leaving 9 bases between them. The CDR3 sequence is 13 residues long. The CDR3 coding sequence is TGTGCCAGCAGTTACGGGAGTTGGTACGAGCAGTACTTC. Its translation: CASSYGSWYEQYF.

J is TRBJ1-1 and V is TRBV12-3 or TRBV12-4; the match to TRBD1 covers 9 bases. This CDR3 has 14 amino acids. Trimming removed 5 bases from V and 5 bases from J; junction bases left unmatched: 6. DNA of the CDR3: TGTGCCAGCAGTGCAACAGGGGGCGGAACTGAAGCTTTCTTT. Translation: CASSATGGGTEAFF.

The chain couples TRBV28 to TRBJ2-7, with 11 bases that match TRBD1. The junction had 3 bases not matched to a gene; V was cut back by 6 bases and J by 5 bases. The CDR3 is made up of 13 amino acids. The V gene's germline CDR1 is MDHEN and CDR2 SYDVKM. The CDR3 spells CASRRTGGDEQYF. The CDR3 nucleotides are TGTGCCAGCAGGCGGACAGGGGGCGACGAGCAGTACTTC.

This clonotype was seen a few times. The chain's CDR3 is CSANQGTNQPQHF. DNA of the CDR3: TGCAGTGCAAACCAGGGGACCAATCAGCCCCAGCATTTT. J is TRBJ1-5 and V is TRBV20-1, with a possible D match to TRBD1 (6 bases). Trimming stripped 6 bases from V and 3 bases from J, with 12 bases between. The CDR3 sequence is 13 residues long. Germline-derived CDR1 and CDR2 are DFQATT and SNEGSKA (reference sequence).

The J gene is TRBJ2-7, the V gene TRBV28; D gene ambiguous. V was cut by 9 bases and J by 2 bases, with 11 bases left in between. The CDR3 spans 12 residues. Germline CDR1 and CDR2: MDHEN and SYDVKM. The CDR3 is CASSTVTYEQYF. The CDR3 nucleotides are TGTGCCAGTTCAACAGTTACCTACGAGCAGTACTTC.

This clonotype was seen more than once but under ten times. This chain connects TRBV12-3 or TRBV12-4 to TRBJ2-1; a weak D match, TRBD1 (6 bases). This CDR3 contains 15 residues. The V end was cut by 6 bases, the J end by 2 bases, with 14 bases between. The CDR3 protein is CASRPQGITYNEQFF. As DNA, the CDR3 is TGTGCCAGCAGACCACAGGGCATCACCTACAATGAGCAGTTCTTC.

The chain employs TRBV20-1 and TRBJ1-5, with a possible D match to TRBD1 (6 bases). The CDR3 extends over 14 amino acids. Germline V gene lookup returns CDR1 DFQATT and CDR2 SNEGSKA (reference sequence). V lost 2 bases and J 3 bases, leaving 11 bases between the germline ends. The CDR3 region has the DNA TGCAGTGCTAGACTCCAGGGGTCCAATCAGCCCCAGCATTTT. Protein product: CSARLQGSNQPQHF.

The chain is built from TRBV28 and TRBJ2-3; D assignment may be TRBD1 or TRBD2 (5 bases each). The V end lost 4 bases, the J end lost 4 bases, and 15 bases lay between the germline ends. Germline V gene data show CDR1 as MDHEN and CDR2 as SYDVKM. The CDR3 runs to 15 residues. The CDR3: CASSWGGLRADTQYF. Written as DNA, the CDR3 is TGTGCCAGCAGTTGGGGCGGACTTAGAGCAGATACGCAGTATTTT.

This clonotype was counted only a few times. This chain connects TRBV9 to TRBJ2-3, with 7 bases lining up with TRBD2. J was trimmed by 0 bases and V by 0 bases; bases with no gene match: 4. CDR3 length equals 16 residues. Germline CDR1 is SGDLS and CDR2 is YYNGEE. The CDR3 here is CASSVVASGSTDTQYF. DNA for the CDR3: TGTGCCAGCAGCGTAGTGGCTAGCGGAAGCACAGATACGCAGTATTTT. Supplemented by reference TRBV9 and TRBJ2-3, the full variable domain reads DSGVTQTPKHLITATGQRVTLRCSPRSGDLSVYWYQQSLDQGLQFLIQYYNGEERAKGNILERFSAQQFPDLHSELNLSSLELGDSALYFCASSVVASGSTDTQYFGPGTRLTVL.

The V call is TRBV11-2, the J call TRBJ2-3, with no clear D. Deletions cut 3 bases from V and 2 bases from J, with 6 bases between. The germline CDR1 and CDR2 sequences are SGHAT and FQNNGV. The CDR3 has 13 residues. CDR3 sequence (DNA): TGTGCCAGCAGCTTGCTCGACACAGATACGCAGTATTTT. This translates into CASSLLDTDTQYF.

This chain joins TRBV11-2 and TRBJ2-1; TRBD2 matches 9 bases. This CDR3 has 15 amino acids. Germline CDR1 reads SGHAT; CDR2 reads FQNNGV. Losses at the gene ends were 5 bases for V and 7 bases for J; bases not matched to a gene: 9. The CDR3 DNA reads as TGTGCCAGCAGCGCCGGGACTAGCAGGGGGAATGAGCAGTTCTTC. Protein: CASSAGTSRGNEQFF.

The gene calls are TRBV7-3 and TRBJ2-3; unclear D gene. The V gene lost 5 bases and the J gene lost 4 bases, with 10 bases spanning the gap. The CDR3 length is 13 residues. Germline V gene lookup returns CDR1 SGHTA and CDR2 FQGTGA. CDR3 sequence reads: CASSQNAADTQYF. CDR3 in DNA: TGTGCCAGCAGCCAAAACGCCGCAGATACGCAGTATTTT.